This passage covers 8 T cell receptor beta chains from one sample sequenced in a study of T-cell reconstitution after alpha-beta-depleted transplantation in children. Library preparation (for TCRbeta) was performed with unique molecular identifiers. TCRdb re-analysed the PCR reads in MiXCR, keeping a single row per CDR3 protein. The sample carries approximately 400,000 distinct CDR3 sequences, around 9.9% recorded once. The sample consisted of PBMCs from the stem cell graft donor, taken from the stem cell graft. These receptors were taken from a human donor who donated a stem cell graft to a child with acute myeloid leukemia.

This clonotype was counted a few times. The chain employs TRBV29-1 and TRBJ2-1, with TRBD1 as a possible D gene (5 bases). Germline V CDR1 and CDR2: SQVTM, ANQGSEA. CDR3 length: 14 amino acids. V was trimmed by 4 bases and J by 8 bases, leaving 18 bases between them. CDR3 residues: CSVVIYQGRDEQFF. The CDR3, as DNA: TGCAGCGTTGTGATATACCAGGGTAGGGATGAGCAGTTCTTC.

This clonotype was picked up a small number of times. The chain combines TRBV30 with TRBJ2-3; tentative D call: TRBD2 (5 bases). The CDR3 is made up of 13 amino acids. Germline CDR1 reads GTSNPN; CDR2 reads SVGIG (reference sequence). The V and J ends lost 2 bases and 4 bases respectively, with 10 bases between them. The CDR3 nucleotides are TGTGCCTGGAGTTTTAGCGAATCAGATACGCAGTATTTT. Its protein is CAWSFSESDTQYF.

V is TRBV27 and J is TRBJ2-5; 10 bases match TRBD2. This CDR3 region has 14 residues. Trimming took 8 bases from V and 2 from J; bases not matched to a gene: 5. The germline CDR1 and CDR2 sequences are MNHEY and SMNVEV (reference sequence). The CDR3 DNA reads TGTGCCAGCGGTCTAGCGGGAGTTCAAGAGACCCAGTACTTC. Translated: CASGLAGVQETQYF.

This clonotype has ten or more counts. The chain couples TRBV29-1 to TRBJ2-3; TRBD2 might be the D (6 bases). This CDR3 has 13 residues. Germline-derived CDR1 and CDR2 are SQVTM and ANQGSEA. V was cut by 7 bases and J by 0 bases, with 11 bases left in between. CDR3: CSAGGTSTDTQYF. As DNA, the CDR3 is TGCAGCGCCGGCGGGACTAGCACAGATACGCAGTATTTT.

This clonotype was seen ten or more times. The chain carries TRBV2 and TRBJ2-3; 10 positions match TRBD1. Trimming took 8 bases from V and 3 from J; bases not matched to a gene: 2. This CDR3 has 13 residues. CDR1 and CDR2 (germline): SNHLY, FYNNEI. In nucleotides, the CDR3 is TGTGCCAGCCGGGACAGGGGAACAGATACGCAGTATTTT. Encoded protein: CASRDRGTDTQYF.

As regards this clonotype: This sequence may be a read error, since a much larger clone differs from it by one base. In DNA, the CDR3 is TGTGCCAGCAGTTTGAGAGCGGGAGCGAACACCGGGCAGCTGTTTTTT. This codes for CASSLRAGANTGQLFF. The gene calls are TRBV12-3 or TRBV12-4 and TRBJ2-2, with 8 bases that match TRBD2. This CDR3 has 16 amino acids.

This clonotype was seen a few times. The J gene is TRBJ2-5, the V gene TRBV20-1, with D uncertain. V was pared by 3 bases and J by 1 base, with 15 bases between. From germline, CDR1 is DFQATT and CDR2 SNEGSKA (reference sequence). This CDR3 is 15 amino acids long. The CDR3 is CSASWHEPSQETQYF. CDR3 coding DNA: TGCAGTGCTAGTTGGCACGAACCCTCCCAAGAGACCCAGTACTTC.

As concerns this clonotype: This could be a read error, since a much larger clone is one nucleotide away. The CDR3 region has the DNA TGTGCCAGCTGCCAAGAATGGTACGGGTTCTACGAGCAGTACTTC. This encodes CASCQEWYGFYEQYF. V and J are TRBV3-1 and TRBJ2-7; D unresolved. This CDR3 has 15 residues. Germline values: CDR1 LGHDT, CDR2 YNNKEL (reference sequence).